This TCR beta chain derives from a study of T cell responses to AZD1222 COVID-19 vaccine. Clones were sequenced by immunoSEQ multiplex PCR, and TCRdb holds only the in-frame ones, with some missing. Found here are 100,000 or so clones, 80% to 90% of them singletons; the top ten hold roughly a tenth. V was clipped by 5 bases and J by 10 bases; unmatched bases: 12. CDR3 length: 15 amino acids. CDR1 and CDR2 from the germline V gene are SEHNR and FQNEAQ (reference sequence). The sequencing here drew on peripheral blood, taken 28 days after the second AZD1222 dose. The rearrangement uses TRBV7-9 and TRBJ2-1; TRBD1 matches at 9 bases. The sequence came from an adult who received the AZD1222 COVID-19 vaccine. This chain's CDR3 is CASSPQGQGSPEQFF. The CDR3 region has the DNA TGTGCCAGCAGCCCTCAGGGACAGGGCTCCCCCGAGCAGTTCTTC.